These T cell receptor beta chains were read from a single sample in a study of cytomegalovirus exposure and HLA in healthy donors. The table came from immunoSEQ multiplex PCR; TCRdb's copy has only in-frame clones and leaves some out. The table records approximately 190,000 clones, 82% of them present only once. The source material was PBMCs. The receptor source for this set is a boy younger than 10 in good health and CMV-seronegative. The CDR3 runs from the conserved cysteine through the conserved F or W. D genes are given only for firm matches. Size values are once, few and many counts, or a class for expanded clones, and some rows have none.

>-|TRBV7-9|TRBJ2-3|-|13
CASSLAAPDTQYF
TGTGCCAGCAGCTTAGCGGCTCCTGATACGCAGTATTTT
>-|TRBV5-1|TRBJ2-3|-|15
CASSDLGAPTDTQYF
TGCGCCAGCAGTGATCTAGGGGCCCCCACAGATACGCAGTATTTT
>-|TRBV6-1|TRBJ1-5|-|18
CASSEARRRGISSQPQHF
TGTGCCAGCAGTGAAGCGCGGAGGAGGGGAATCTCCAGCCAGCCCCAGCATTTT
>-|TRBV6-1|TRBJ1-3|-|14
CASTPRGWGNTIYF
TGTGCCAGCACTCCCCGGGGTTGGGGAAACACCATATATTTT
>-|TRBV10-3|TRBJ1-2|TRBD1|14
CAISGQGFNYGYTF
TGTGCCATCAGTGGACAGGGATTTAACTATGGCTACACCTTC
>few|TRBV18|TRBJ1-1|-|13
CASSQSGNTEAFF
TGTGCCAGCTCCCAATCCGGGAACACTGAAGCTTTCTTT
>-|TRBV6-6|TRBJ2-7|-|11
CASSNSRDKTF
TGTGCCAGCAGCAACAGTCGGGACAAGACCTTC
>once|TRBV25-1|TRBJ1-2|-|13
CASGEGGHLPYTF
TGTGCCAGCGGTGAAGGGGGACACCTTCCCTACACCTTC
>-|TRBV13|TRBJ1-4|-|15
CASSAERWGDEKLFF
TGTGCCAGCAGCGCCGAACGGTGGGGGGACGAAAAACTGTTTTTT
>once|TRBV5-6|TRBJ1-1|-|14
CASSPTGVNTEAFF
TGTGCCAGCAGCCCGACCGGGGTGAACACTGAAGCTTTCTTT
>-|TRBV18|TRBJ1-4|-|14
CASSTTGTGEKLFF
TGTGCCAGCTCAACTACAGGGACGGGTGAAAAACTGTTTTTT
>-|TRBV7-6|TRBJ1-3|TRBD1|15
CASSALTGAGSTIYF
TGTGCCAGCAGCGCCCTTACAGGGGCTGGAAGCACCATATATTTT
>-|TRBV6-5|TRBJ1-1|-|12
CASSYIRGEAFF
TGTGCCAGCAGTTACATAAGGGGAGAAGCTTTCTTT
>few|TRBV4-1|TRBJ2-7|-|15
CASSPTGFASYEQYF
TGCGCCAGCAGCCCGACAGGTTTCGCCTCCTACGAGCAGTACTTC
>-|TRBV27|TRBJ2-3|TRBD2|16
CASSGYGGASTDTQYF
TGTGCCAGCAGTGGGTACGGGGGGGCTAGCACAGATACGCAGTATTTT